The next 32 T cell receptor beta chains were all read from a single sample in a study of shared clonotypes between healthy human individuals. The repertoire was sequenced with immunoSEQ multiplex PCR; TCRdb's copy has only in-frame clones and lacks some. The sample lists some 2,500,000 clones, approximately 93% occurring once. Specimen: naive CD4+ T cells from PBMCs. Subset defined: CD45RA+ positively selected. These receptors were obtained from a man younger than 35 in good health. Some clones in this sample may be carry-over from other donors' samples.

This clone was found once. V and J are TRBV7-3 and TRBJ2-2, with TRBD1 identical over 9 bases. V shed 5 bases and J 2 bases; nucleotides not matched to a gene: 6. The V gene's germline CDR1 is SGHTA and CDR2 FQGTGA. This CDR3 comprises 16 residues. This CDR3 is CASSPRQGVNTGELFF. As DNA, the CDR3 is TGTGCCAGCAGCCCCCGACAGGGGGTAAACACCGGGGAGCTGTTTTTT. Combining the CDR3 with reference TRBV7-3 and TRBJ2-2 gives the whole variable domain GAGVSQTPSNKVTEKGKYVELRCDPISGHTALYWYRQSLGQGPEFLIYFQGTGAADDSGLPNDRFFAVRPEGSVSTLKIQRTERGDSAVYLCASSPRQGVNTGELFFGEGSRLTVL.

The chain links TRBV10-3 to TRBJ2-2, with 15 bases that match TRBD2. The V gene's germline CDR1 is ENHRY and CDR2 SYGVKD. J lost 0 bases, V lost 0 bases, and 2 bases had no gene match. The CDR3 sequence is 19 residues long. The DNA of the CDR3 is TGTGCCATCAGTGAGTCAGGGACTAGCGGGAGGACGAACACCGGGGAGCTGTTTTTT. Protein: CAISESGTSGRTNTGELFF.

CDR3 in amino acids: CASRAGSYNEQFF. The CDR3 bases are TGTGCCAGCCGGGCGGGGTCCTACAATGAGCAGTTCTTC. The J gene is TRBJ2-1, the V gene TRBV11-1, with TRBD2 as a possible D gene (6 bases). The CDR3 sequence is 13 residues long. V shed 8 bases and J shed 1 base, with 9 bases lying between them. Germline CDR1 and CDR2: SGHAT and FQDESV (reference sequence).

This sequence joins TRBV30 and TRBJ2-3, with D possibly TRBD2 on 6 matching bases. V was shortened by 0 bases and J by 11 bases, with 9 bases between the two germline ends. The CDR3 consists of 11 residues. Per the germline V gene, CDR1 is GTSNPN and CDR2 is SVGIG (reference sequence). CDR3: CAWSVTSQQYF. In nucleotides, the CDR3 is TGTGCCTGGAGTGTGACTAGTCAGCAGTATTTT.

This chain connects TRBV2 to TRBJ2-7; D may be TRBD1 or TRBD2 (6 bases each). Germline CDR1 and CDR2: SNHLY and FYNNEI. This CDR3 has 19 residues. With 6 bases removed from V and 3 bases from J, the gap between germline ends came to 30 bases. The CDR3 DNA sequence: TGTGCCAGCAGGGGGGGACATGGAGAATGGAACATACAAAACTACGAGCAGTACTTC. Protein product: CASRGGHGEWNIQNYEQYF.

Comment on this clone: Other DNA sequences of this sample code for an identical CDR3. V gene TRBV5-1 combines with J gene TRBJ2-3; no firm D call. This CDR3 contains 14 residues. The V gene's germline CDR1 is SGHRS and CDR2 YFSETQ. V lost 0 bases and J lost 6, with 11 bases in between. The DNA of the CDR3 is TGCGCCAGCAGCTTGGCCGGAGCACGGGATACGCAGTATTTT. Translating gives CASSLAGARDTQYF.

The rearrangement uses TRBV7-3 and TRBJ2-1; tentative D call: TRBD2 (6 bases). The germline V and J ends were trimmed by 5 bases and 0 bases, with 14 bases remaining between them. Germline assignment: CDR1 SGHTA and CDR2 FQGTGA. The CDR3 loop spans 16 amino acids. CDR3 coding DNA: TGTGCCAGCAGCCCGTACCGGGACTCCTCCTACAATGAGCAGTTCTTC. The encoded protein is CASSPYRDSSYNEQFF.

The rearrangement links TRBV2 to TRBJ2-3; unclear D gene. Germline V gene lookup returns CDR1 SNHLY and CDR2 FYNNEI. The CDR3 spans 11 residues. V lost 8 bases to trimming and J lost 2 bases, with 5 bases between them. The CDR3 DNA sequence: TGTGCCAGCCTTATCACAGATACGCAGTATTTT. This encodes CASLITDTQYF.

This clone was observed once. The chain is built from TRBV11-3 and TRBJ1-3, with D possibly matching TRBD1 (5 bases). CDR3 length: 15 residues. Germline loops: CDR1 SGHNT, CDR2 YENEEA. The germline V and J ends were trimmed by 5 bases and 8 bases, with 19 bases remaining between them. The CDR3: CASSPSGLPGDTIYF. The CDR3 coding sequence is TGTGCCAGCAGCCCCTCGGGACTCCCAGGAGACACCATATATTTT.

With respect to this clone: The sample holds other DNA sequences that translate to the same CDR3. J is TRBJ2-2 and V is TRBV19; 7 bases match TRBD1. Germline CDR1 is LNHDA and CDR2 is SQIVND (reference sequence). The CDR3 is made up of 15 amino acids. J was trimmed by 1 base and V by 3 bases; bases with no gene match: 2. The CDR3 reads CASSIRQGNTGELFF. The CDR3, as DNA: TGTGCCAGTAGTATTCGACAGGGGAACACCGGGGAGCTGTTTTTT.

Details on this clone: Other nucleotide sequences in the sample specify the same CDR3. The chain employs TRBV7-2 and TRBJ2-1; 9 nucleotides match TRBD2. The CDR3 has 16 amino acids. V was pared by 1 base and J by 3 bases, with 4 bases of the junction left unmatched. The germline gives CDR1 SGHTA, CDR2 FQGNSA. The CDR3 sequence: CASSLGGGRVYNEQFF. The CDR3 DNA is TGTGCCAGCAGCTTAGGGGGCGGGAGGGTCTACAATGAGCAGTTCTTC.

This clone was seen a single time. The chain employs TRBV6-1 and TRBJ1-5, with a possible D match to TRBD1 (6 bases). CDR3 length: 14 residues. Deletions cut 8 bases from V and 1 base from J, with 12 bases between. Germline V gene lookup returns CDR1 MNHNS and CDR2 SASEGT. CDR3 amino acids: CASVTGRSNQPQHF. The CDR3 DNA sequence: TGTGCCAGCGTAACAGGGAGGAGCAATCAGCCCCAGCATTTT.

This chain joins TRBV7-6 and TRBJ2-3; 15 bases match TRBD2. Germline V gives CDR1 SGHVS, CDR2 FNYEAQ. The length of the CDR3 is 18 residues. V trimming: 4 bases; J trimming: 0 bases; junction bases outside the gene matches: 5. The CDR3 reads CASSSGLAGGTSTDTQYF. CDR3 DNA sequence: TGTGCCAGCAGCTCCGGACTAGCGGGAGGGACTAGCACAGATACGCAGTATTTT.

The chain carries TRBV7-3 and TRBJ2-3; tentative D call: TRBD1 (5 bases). Per the germline V gene, CDR1 is SGHTA and CDR2 is FQGTGA. With 2 bases removed from V and 7 bases from J, the gap between germline ends came to 10 bases. CDR3 length: 13 amino acids. This chain's CDR3 is CASSLSSGNTQYF. In nucleotides, the CDR3 is TGTGCCAGCAGCTTATCCTCAGGGAATACGCAGTATTTT.

The rearrangement joins TRBV7-5 to TRBJ2-2. TRBV7-5 is an annotated pseudogene. The CDR3 has 14 amino acids. CDR3 coding DNA: TGTGTCAGAAGCCATAGGAAGAACACCGGGGAGCTGTTTTTT. It is translated as CVRSHRKNTGELFF.

The chain combines TRBV5-6 with TRBJ1-5; no definite D call. Germline CDR1 reads SGHDT; CDR2 reads YYEEEE. The CDR3 is made up of 14 amino acids. Between the trimmed V and J ends, which lost 3 bases and 6 bases, there was a span of 13 bases. In nucleotides, the CDR3 is TGTGCCAGCAGCTCCCGGTTCGGAGGTCAGCCCCAGCATTTT. It specifies CASSSRFGGQPQHF.

This chain joins TRBV18 and TRBJ2-3; D gene unclear. V was pared by 4 bases and J by 2 bases, with 16 bases between. CDR3 length: 16 residues. The germline V gene has CDR1 KGHSH and CDR2 LQKENI. The CDR3 DNA reads TGTGCCAGCTCACGGCTCTCCGGGTCCGCCACAGATACGCAGTATTTT. This gives the protein CASSRLSGSATDTQYF.

The chain has TRBV13 and TRBJ2-5; 8 positions agree with TRBD1. Losses at the gene ends were 5 bases for V and 3 bases for J; bases not matched to a gene: 2. Per the germline V gene, CDR1 is PRHDT and CDR2 is FYEKMQ (reference sequence). This CDR3 is built from 13 residues. Written as DNA, the CDR3 is TGTGCCAGCAGCCCGGACAGGGAAGAGACCCAGTACTTC. Translating it yields CASSPDREETQYF. Combining the CDR3 with reference TRBV13 and TRBJ2-5 gives the whole variable domain AAGVIQSPRHLIKEKRETATLKCYPIPRHDTVYWYQQGPGQDPQFLISFYEKMQSDKGSIPDRFSAQQFSDYHSELNMSSLELGDSALYFCASSPDREETQYFGPGTRLLVL.

The rearrangement uses TRBV28 and TRBJ2-3; 11 bases are shared with TRBD2. The V gene's germline CDR1 is MDHEN and CDR2 SYDVKM. CDR3 length: 17 amino acids. V trimming: 3 bases; J trimming: 4 bases; junction bases outside the gene matches: 9. In nucleotides, the CDR3 is TGTGCCAGCAGTTTGGCCTACACTAGCGGGAGTGCAGATACGCAGTATTTT. It encodes CASSLAYTSGSADTQYF.

This clone was recorded once. CDR3 in DNA: TGTGCCAGCAGCATTCGGGACAGAGGAGGAAACACCATATATTTT. Its protein is CASSIRDRGGNTIYF. The gene calls are TRBV21-1 and TRBJ1-3; the D segment call TRBD1 is taken from the table without a DNA check. TRBV21-1 is flagged as a pseudogene. The CDR3 has 15 residues.

The chain employs TRBV7-6 and TRBJ1-5, with D uncertain. Trimming pared 5 bases from V and 4 bases from J, leaving 12 bases between. The CDR3 extends over 14 amino acids. Per the germline V gene, CDR1 is SGHVS and CDR2 is FNYEAQ. The CDR3 DNA reads as TGTGCCAGCAGCCCCCGTGAGGGAAATCAGCCCCAGCATTTT. It specifies CASSPREGNQPQHF.

The rearrangement uses TRBV30 and TRBJ2-1, with TRBD2 matching over 13 bases. The V gene's germline CDR1 is GTSNPN and CDR2 SVGIG (reference sequence). The length of the CDR3 is 17 residues. V lost 5 bases to trimming and J lost 9 bases; unmatched junction nucleotides: 16. CDR3 amino acids: CAWVHSRTSGSSSEQFF. CDR3 DNA sequence: TGTGCCTGGGTTCACTCTCGGACTAGCGGGAGTAGTAGTGAGCAGTTCTTC.

The chain employs TRBV18 and TRBJ1-4; D uncertain. The CDR3 runs 15 residues. Deletions cut 6 bases from V and 0 bases from J, with 11 bases between. Germline CDR1 KGHSH, CDR2 LQKENI. CDR3 DNA sequence: TGTGCCAGCTCTAGTAGGGATTCAACTAATGAAAAACTGTTTTTT. Translating it yields CASSSRDSTNEKLFF.

The rearrangement uses TRBV5-6 and TRBJ2-1, with D possibly TRBD2 on 7 matching bases. Germline assignment: CDR1 SGHDT and CDR2 YYEEEE. The CDR3 sequence is 16 residues long. V was trimmed by 3 bases and J by 4 bases, leaving 17 bases between them. CDR3 DNA: TGTGCCAGCAGCTCGCGTCCGGCGGGGGCGTACAATGAGCAGTTCTTC. Its protein product is CASSSRPAGAYNEQFF.

The CDR3 region has the DNA TGTGCCAGCAGCAGGACTAGCGAGGGCACAGATACGCAGTATTTT. Amino acids: CASSRTSEGTDTQYF. The gene calls are TRBV7-9 and TRBJ2-3; 9 bases align to TRBD2. V dropped 5 bases and J dropped 1; count of bases not matched to a gene: 4. The CDR3 runs to 15 residues. CDR1 and CDR2 (germline): SEHNR, FQNEAQ (reference sequence).

This chain connects TRBV6-5 to TRBJ2-7; D may be TRBD2 (6 bases). The CDR3 has 16 residues. From germline, CDR1 is MNHEY and CDR2 SVGAGI. V lost 2 bases, J lost 2 bases, and 16 bases lay in between. CDR3 sequence: CASSYGPAGRTYEQYF. The CDR3 nucleotides are TGTGCCAGCAGTTACGGTCCGGCAGGGAGGACCTACGAGCAGTACTTC.

The chain is built from TRBV30 and TRBJ2-2; 11 bases align to TRBD2. The V gene's germline CDR1 is GTSNPN and CDR2 SVGIG (reference sequence). The CDR3 runs 18 residues. V gave up 0 bases and J gave up 4 bases; unmatched junction bases: 10. CDR3 DNA: TGTGCCTGGAGTGTACGGACTAGCGGGCCCCGTGGCACCGGGGAGCTGTTTTTT. Its translation is CAWSVRTSGPRGTGELFF.

The CDR3 DNA reads as TGTGCCAGCACCGGGACGGCGGATGAAAAACTGTTTTTT. Translated, it gives CASTGTADEKLFF. The chain is built from TRBV2 and TRBJ1-4, with a weak D call TRBD1 (5 bases). Germline lookup yields CDR1 SNHLY and CDR2 FYNNEI. V lost 7 bases and J lost 6, with 12 bases in between. This CDR3 is 13 amino acids long.

With regard to this clone: This specimen includes other DNA sequences encoding the same CDR3. The CDR3 reads CAWSLGGNTIYF. In nucleotides, the CDR3 is TGTGCCTGGAGTCTGGGTGGAAACACCATATATTTT. The chain couples TRBV30 to TRBJ1-3; no clear D. The germline V gene has CDR1 GTSNPN and CDR2 SVGIG (reference sequence). There are 12 residues in the CDR3. The ends were cut back, 2 bases at V and 3 bases at J, with 5 bases in the middle.

This chain connects TRBV6-6 to TRBJ1-2; TRBD1 is a possible D gene (6 bases). CDR1 and CDR2 (germline): MNHNY, SVGAGI (reference sequence). This CDR3 region has 15 residues. Trimming removed 2 bases from V and 1 base from J, with 11 bases in between. CDR3 bases: TGTGCCAGCAGTTACAGGGACACCGTTAACTATGGCTACACCTTC. Its translation is CASSYRDTVNYGYTF.

The V call is TRBV25-1, the J call TRBJ1-4, with no clear D. Trimming pared 6 bases from V and 0 bases from J, leaving 14 bases between. The CDR3 has 16 amino acids. The germline gives CDR1 MGHDK, CDR2 SYGVNS. This chain's CDR3 is CASRSRADATNEKLFF. For the CDR3, the DNA is TGTGCCAGCAGGTCGCGCGCCGACGCAACTAATGAAAAACTGTTTTTT.

This rearrangement joins TRBV6-1 to TRBJ2-1; no firm D call. Germline V gene sequence: CDR1 MNHNS, CDR2 SASEGT. The CDR3 is 13 residues long. V gave up 6 bases and J gave up 4 bases, with 10 bases separating them. The CDR3 sequence: CASRSDVYNEQFF. CDR3 nucleotides: TGTGCCAGCAGATCGGACGTTTACAATGAGCAGTTCTTC.